This TCR beta chain originates from a study of T cells in women clearing cervical HPV infection (dated by TCRdb to the late 2010s). Turning to the overall study: Cases were about two dozen women with histologically confirmed HPV16-related CIN3 or worse, including a couple of invasive cancers. The 20 to 25 controls were women who cleared a single incident HPV16 infection within 12 months without developing precancer or cancer. Blood from cases was collected at the visit where the lesion was first found, while blood from controls was collected once the infection could no longer be detected. Among cases, blood sampling came a median of about 150 days after lesion detection, with an interquartile range of roughly 85 to 200 days. HLA typing was available for only a few women, so HLA type could not be excluded as a confounder. This exploratory proof-of-principle case-control study, nested within the Guanacaste HPV Natural History Study in Costa Rica, compared TCR repertoires among women with different cervical HPV16 outcomes. Cases and controls were matched on age within five years and on year of sample collection. Cases had a median age of about 35 years and controls had a median age of about 41, with no significant differences in baseline characteristics. In the parent cohort, 10,049 women aged 18 or older were enrolled in Guanacaste, Costa Rica, during about 1992 to 1994 and then followed for less than 8 years. Five blinded duplicates per group were added as quality controls, so that approximately 60 samples were obtained: some 50 participants and 10 replicates.

Points on this clone: Its antigen target is currently unknown.

The immunoSEQ assay used multiplex PCR to amplify TCR beta CDR3 regions from an average of approximately 1,100 ng of genomic DNA per sample. To correct primer bias, the assay used a complete synthetic TCR repertoire to set an amplification baseline. The amplicons were sequenced using the Illumina platform. As for the original processing: Error correction of the sequences involved clustering with frequency ratios plus a modified nearest-neighbor algorithm, after which the sequences were analyzed in the immunoSEQ Analyzer using IMGT gene definitions. At each rarefaction depth, TCR richness and evenness were averaged across 20 rarefaction repeats, and samples with fewer sequences than that depth were excluded. V, D and J gene relative abundances were compared between groups with Wilcoxon rank sum tests, applying FDR correction. Blinded duplicates gave an intraclass correlation of about 96% for TCR richness and an average of roughly 76% across some 62 gene segments. TCRdb stores this immuneACCESS table with in-frame sequences only. Part of the clones is absent; in the studies checked, under half of the shortfall reflects unresolved V genes, and no reason is known for the rest. V and J calls and clone size are copied from that table; D and trimming were computed from the DNA. The sample's own table lists 30,000 or so clones. Roughly 3.6% of the sample is in the top ten clones.

Every participant had a single incident cervical HPV16 infection, and women with prevalent HPV16 infections were excluded. Cervical HPV DNA was detected with MY09/MY11 PCR, and genotyping was done by dot-blot hybridization. Fifteen mL of heparinized blood were centrifuged, and the buffy coat was split into aliquots, frozen at -30 degrees C, and then kept at -80 degrees C. Genomic DNA was extracted from buffy coat specimens using QIAGEN kits. Findings and caveats that apply to the study as a whole: Random forest classifiers combining richness and V gene abundances distinguished cases from controls with an estimated AUC of just under 0.85. Because the number of T cells per sample was unknown, the richness differences could reflect varying T-cell content rather than repertoire biology. Across sequencing depths, CIN3+ cases showed significantly higher TCR repertoire richness than controls, but evenness did not differ between the groups. The cross-sectional design could not show whether associations preceded infection or resulted from it; effector/memory subsets and HPV-specific T cells were not isolated.

This clonotype was sampled from a woman aged 18 to 75 with a cervical HPV16 infection that either progressed to CIN3+ or cleared (not recorded which). Sequenced input: blood buffy coat.

The CDR3 region: CASSAMQVGLEPQHF. The covered CDR3 bases are TGTGCCAGCAGTGCAATGCAGGTAGGGCTGGAGCCC. The V gene is TRBV2 and the J gene is TRBJ1-5; a confident D gene designation cannot be given. The CDR3 end lies 3 residues beyond the end of the read and is filled in from the germline J gene. From the cysteine up to the phenylalanine, the CDR3 has a length of 15 residues. Part of the CDR3 DNA is given, 36 bases translated from base 1. V is shortened by 4 bases, J by 8 bases, and the region joining them spans 18 bases. In the germline V gene, CDR1 corresponds to SNHLY and CDR2 to FYNNEI.